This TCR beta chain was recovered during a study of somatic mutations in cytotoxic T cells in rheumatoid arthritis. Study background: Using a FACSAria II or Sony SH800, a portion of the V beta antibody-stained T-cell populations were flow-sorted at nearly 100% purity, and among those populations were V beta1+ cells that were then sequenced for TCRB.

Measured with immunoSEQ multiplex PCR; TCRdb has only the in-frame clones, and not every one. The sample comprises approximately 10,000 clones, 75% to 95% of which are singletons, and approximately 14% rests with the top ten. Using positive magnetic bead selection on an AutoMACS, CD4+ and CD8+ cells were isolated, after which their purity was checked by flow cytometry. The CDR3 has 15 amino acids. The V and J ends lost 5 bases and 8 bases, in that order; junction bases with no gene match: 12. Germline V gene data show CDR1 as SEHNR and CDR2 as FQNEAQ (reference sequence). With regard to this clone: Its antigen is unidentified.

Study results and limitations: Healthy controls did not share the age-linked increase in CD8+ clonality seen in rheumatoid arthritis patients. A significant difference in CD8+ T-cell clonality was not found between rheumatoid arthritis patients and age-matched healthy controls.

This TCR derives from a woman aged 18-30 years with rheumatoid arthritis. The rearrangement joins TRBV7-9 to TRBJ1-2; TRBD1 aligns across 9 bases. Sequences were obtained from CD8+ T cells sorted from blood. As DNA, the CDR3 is TGTGCCAGCAGCCACGGATTGGGACAGGGCGAAGGCTACACCTTC. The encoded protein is CASSHGLGQGEGYTF. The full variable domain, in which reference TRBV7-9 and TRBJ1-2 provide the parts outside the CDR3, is DTGVSQNPRHKITKRGQNVTFRCDPISEHNRLYWYRQTLGQGPEFLTYFQNEAQLEKSRLLSDRFSAERPKGSFSTLEIQRTEQGDSAMYLCASSHGLGQGEGYTFGSGTRLTVV.